One and the same sample provided the 32 T cell receptor beta chains below, sequenced in a study of post-analysis software for immune sequencing data. Carried by the TCR beta cDNA libraries were unique molecular identifiers. TCRdb used MiXCR to reprocess the PCR reads, holding one entry per CDR3 protein. This table holds under 900,000 distinct CDR3 sequences, roughly half found once. The antigens these receptors bind are not known. The study's findings and limits: Patients used several TRBV segments, including TRBV5-6, TRBV5-1 and TRBV20-1, more often than controls.

Source material: blood. The receptors were sampled from a girl under 18 with multiple sclerosis.

The table lists this clonotype with a few counts. The chain combines TRBV5-1 with TRBJ2-6; 8 bases match TRBD1. There are 17 residues in the CDR3. Germline V CDR1 and CDR2: SGHRS, YFSETQ. The trim removed 1 base at V and 0 bases at J, leaving 3 bases unmatched. CDR3 region: CASSLQGASSGANVLTF. The CDR3 coding sequence is TGCGCCAGCAGCTTGCAGGGGGCCTCCTCTGGGGCCAACGTCCTGACTTTC.

A few counts support this clonotype. V and J are TRBV11-2 and TRBJ2-5; tentative D call: TRBD1 (6 bases). Germline-derived CDR1 and CDR2 are SGHAT and FQNNGV. The ends were cut back, 1 base at V and 5 bases at J, with 14 bases in the middle. The CDR3 has 15 residues. As DNA, the CDR3 is TGTGCCAGCAGCTTAGGCAGGGGTAGATCGGAGACCCAGTACTTC. Protein: CASSLGRGRSETQYF.

This clonotype was seen a few times. CDR3 bases: TGCAGCGTTGTCCCTTTAAACAGGGACTACGAGCAGTACTTC. Residues: CSVVPLNRDYEQYF. This chain connects TRBV29-1 to TRBJ2-7; possible D gene TRBD1, 6 bases. The V gene lost 4 bases and the J gene lost 3 bases, with 16 bases spanning the gap. This CDR3 is 14 amino acids long. Germline values: CDR1 SQVTM, CDR2 ANQGSEA.

This rearrangement joins TRBV27 to TRBJ2-1; 11 bases align to TRBD1. Germline CDR1 MNHEY, CDR2 SMNVEV (reference sequence). The CDR3 length is 15 residues. J gave up 7 bases and V 3 bases, and 5 bases lay outside the gene matches. DNA of the CDR3: TGTGCCAGCAGTTTTGGACAGGGGGCGCCTAATGAGCAGTTCTTC. It specifies CASSFGQGAPNEQFF.

The sample holds a few counts of this clonotype. The chain carries TRBV3-1 and TRBJ1-5; D uncertain. The CDR3 contains 14 residues. The germline V and J ends were trimmed by 8 bases and 3 bases, with 14 bases remaining between them. From germline, CDR1 is LGHDT and CDR2 YNNKEL (reference sequence). Here the CDR3 DNA reads TGTGCCAGCGCCCCTTGGGATTCCAATCAGCCCCAGCATTTT. Encoded protein: CASAPWDSNQPQHF.

This sequence joins TRBV20-1 and TRBJ2-5; tentatively, D is TRBD1 or TRBD2 (5 bases each). The CDR3 extends over 13 amino acids. Per the germline V gene, CDR1 is DFQATT and CDR2 is SNEGSKA (reference sequence). V shed 8 bases and J shed 2 bases, with 15 bases lying between them. Here the CDR3 reads CSIRDGWQETQYF. CDR3 nucleotides: TGCAGTATCCGGGACGGGTGGCAAGAGACCCAGTACTTC.

This clonotype showed up just a few times. The chain uses TRBV20-1 and TRBJ2-7, with D possibly TRBD1 on 6 matching bases. Trimming removed 6 bases from V and 2 bases from J, with 14 bases in between. Germline V lookup: CDR1 DFQATT, CDR2 SNEGSKA (reference sequence). This CDR3 comprises 13 residues. The CDR3 is CSARPGHTYEQYF. CDR3 in DNA: TGCAGTGCACGACCGGGACATACCTACGAGCAGTACTTC.

In this sample, this clonotype turned up a few times. The chain is built from TRBV7-6 and TRBJ2-7; TRBD2 agrees at 10 bases. V trimming: 5 bases; J trimming: 2 bases; junction bases outside the gene matches: 9. The CDR3 consists of 16 residues. Germline V gene sequence: CDR1 SGHVS, CDR2 FNYEAQ. The CDR3: CASSPAGLATAYEQYF. The CDR3 DNA reads TGTGCCAGCAGCCCAGCGGGACTAGCGACCGCCTACGAGCAGTACTTC.

V and J are TRBV29-1 and TRBJ2-1; D gene ambiguous. The germline V gene encodes CDR1 SQVTM and CDR2 ANQGSEA. V lost 7 bases and J lost 4, with 17 bases in between. The CDR3 consists of 14 residues. CDR3 residues: CSAVVPARYNEQFF. The CDR3 region has the DNA TGCAGCGCAGTGGTTCCTGCACGATACAATGAGCAGTTCTTC.

CDR3 sequence: CASSLNLDEQFF. In nucleotides, the CDR3 is TGTGCCAGCAGCTTGAATTTGGATGAGCAGTTCTTC. V gene TRBV7-9 combines with J gene TRBJ2-1; D is unclear. The CDR3 extends over 12 amino acids. V was trimmed by 3 bases and J by 8 bases, leaving 8 bases between them. Germline values: CDR1 SEHNR, CDR2 FQNEAQ (reference sequence).

A few counts support this clonotype. The V and J genes are TRBV6-5 and TRBJ1-2; D gene unclear. This CDR3 has 14 residues. CDR1 is MNHEY and CDR2 is SVGAGI in the germline V gene. V lost 2 bases to trimming and J lost 4 bases, with 11 bases between them. The DNA for the CDR3 is TGTGCCAGCAGTTACGCACAGTGGTCCTATGGCTACACCTTC. Its protein product is CASSYAQWSYGYTF.

V gene TRBV4-2 combines with J gene TRBJ1-1; possibly TRBD1 for D (5 bases). Germline V CDR1 and CDR2: LGHNA, YNFKEQ. V lost 4 bases and J 4 bases, leaving 13 bases between the germline ends. The length of the CDR3 is 14 residues. CDR3 sequence: CASSLGTRGTEAFF. DNA for the CDR3: TGTGCCAGCAGCCTCGGGACTCGGGGCACTGAAGCTTTCTTT.

The V and J genes are TRBV20-1 and TRBJ2-3; D is uncertain. V was trimmed by 0 bases and J by 0 bases, leaving 10 bases between them. The germline V gene has CDR1 DFQATT and CDR2 SNEGSKA (reference sequence). There are 15 residues in the CDR3. The CDR3 region has the DNA TGCAGTGCTAGAGAAGGCAGCCGAAGCACAGATACGCAGTATTTT. Residues: CSAREGSRSTDTQYF.

This rearrangement joins TRBV25-1 to TRBJ2-3; the D gene is possibly TRBD2 (5 bases). The CDR3 length is 11 residues. Germline lookup yields CDR1 MGHDK and CDR2 SYGVNS. Deletions cut 8 bases from V and 5 bases from J, with 8 bases between. In nucleotides, the CDR3 is TGTGCCAGCTCGGAGGAAGATACGCAGTATTTT. The encoded protein is CASSEEDTQYF.

The rearrangement uses TRBV18 and TRBJ1-1, with TRBD1 matching over 7 bases. Germline CDR1 KGHSH, CDR2 LQKENI. V dropped 0 bases and J dropped 2; count of bases not matched to a gene: 3. The CDR3 length is 15 residues. The CDR3 nucleotides are TGTGCCAGCTCACCACCGACAGGGAGTAACACTGAAGCTTTCTTT. This gives the protein CASSPPTGSNTEAFF.

The gene calls are TRBV3-1 and TRBJ2-5; D call uncertain. Trimming cost V 1 base and J 5 bases, with 8 bases left between them. CDR1 LGHDT and CDR2 YNNKEL come from the germline V gene (reference sequence). The CDR3 has 13 amino acids. CDR3 DNA sequence: TGTGCCAGCAGCCAAGGTCGGATGGAGACCCAGTACTTC. Protein: CASSQGRMETQYF.

The gene calls are TRBV7-3 and TRBJ2-7; TRBD2 might be the D (6 bases). The CDR3 is 15 amino acids. Germline V CDR1 and CDR2: SGHTA, FQGTGA. V was trimmed by 2 bases and J by 3 bases, leaving 14 bases between them. The CDR3 DNA is TGTGCCAGCAGCTTATTCGGGGGAGCAAACTACGAGCAGTACTTC. Its protein product is CASSLFGGANYEQYF.

This clonotype was seen a handful of times. The rearrangement uses TRBV6-5 and TRBJ1-2; maybe TRBD1 (5 bases). The CDR3 is 14 amino acids. The germline V gene encodes CDR1 MNHEY and CDR2 SVGAGI. Trimming pared 11 bases from V and 6 bases from J, leaving 22 bases between. The DNA for the CDR3 is TGTGCCGGCGCCAATTGGGGCAGCGTAAATGGCTACACCTTC. It specifies CAGANWGSVNGYTF.

The genes are TRBV5-1 and TRBJ2-1; possibly TRBD2 for D (7 bases). This CDR3 is built from 14 residues. Between the trimmed V and J ends, which lost 3 bases and 9 bases, there was a span of 16 bases. Germline CDR1 reads SGHRS; CDR2 reads YFSETQ. As DNA, the CDR3 is TGCGCCAGCAGCTGGGGGGGCGCAGGCACTGAGCAGTTCTTC. This encodes CASSWGGAGTEQFF.

The gene calls are TRBV10-3 and TRBJ1-2; 10 positions match TRBD1. The CDR3 runs to 15 residues. In germline, CDR1 is ENHRY, CDR2 SYGVKD. Trimming cost V 5 bases and J 5 bases; bases outside gene matches: 8. CDR3 DNA: TGTGCCATCAGTTCCGGGACAGGGGAGAAGTATGGCTACACCTTC. It codes for CAISSGTGEKYGYTF.

A few counts support this clonotype. This chain joins TRBV5-1 and TRBJ2-7; D is undetermined. V was trimmed by 0 bases and J by 0 bases, leaving 10 bases between them. Germline V lookup: CDR1 SGHRS, CDR2 YFSETQ. This CDR3 spans 15 amino acids. The CDR3 loop is CASSLEPVSSYEQYF. The CDR3, as DNA: TGCGCCAGCAGCTTGGAGCCAGTAAGCTCCTACGAGCAGTACTTC.

The rearrangement links TRBV5-6 to TRBJ2-7; perhaps TRBD1 as D (6 bases). The ends were cut back, 4 bases at V and 5 bases at J, with 19 bases in the middle. Germline V gene sequence: CDR1 SGHDT, CDR2 YYEEEE. This CDR3 has 15 amino acids. The CDR3 protein is CASSPLRGFHDEQYF. Here the CDR3 DNA reads TGTGCCAGCAGCCCGTTGAGGGGGTTTCACGACGAGCAGTACTTC.

This clonotype has only a few counts. This chain connects TRBV6-2 or TRBV6-3 to TRBJ2-1, with TRBD2 identical over 8 bases. The CDR3 consists of 14 residues. Per germline, CDR1 MNHEY and CDR2 SVGEGT. Trimming removed 3 bases from V and 12 bases from J; junction bases left unmatched: 10. The CDR3 nucleotides read TGTGCCAGCAGTTATTCCAATACAGCGGGAGCGCAGTTCTTC. Its protein product is CASSYSNTAGAQFF.

This chain connects TRBV7-8 to TRBJ2-5; D might be TRBD1 (6 bases). V gave up 5 bases and J gave up 0 bases, with 16 bases separating them. This CDR3 is 16 amino acids long. Germline V lookup: CDR1 SGHVS, CDR2 FQNEAQ. In nucleotides, the CDR3 is TGTGCCAGCAGCCCCAATGGACAGCTTCACCAAGAGACCCAGTACTTC. Translating it yields CASSPNGQLHQETQYF. The variable domain in full, with the rest retrieved from reference TRBV7-8 and TRBJ2-5, is GAGVSQSPRYKVAKRGQDVALRCDPISGHVSLFWYQQALGQGPEFLTYFQNEAQLDKSGLPSDRFFAERPEGSVSTLKIQRTQQEDSAVYLCASSPNGQLHQETQYFGPGTRLLVL.

This clonotype was seen a few times. The rearrangement links TRBV18 to TRBJ2-7; D is unresolved. The CDR3 covers 14 residues. Per germline, CDR1 KGHSH and CDR2 LQKENI. The germline V and J ends were trimmed by 6 bases and 0 bases, with 12 bases remaining between them. The CDR3 protein is CASSVVPTSYEQYF. In DNA form, the CDR3 reads TGTGCCAGCTCGGTAGTCCCAACCTCCTACGAGCAGTACTTC.

The V call is TRBV7-2, the J call TRBJ1-4; TRBD1 agrees at 8 bases. Trimming at V came to 5 bases and at J to 8 bases, leaving 7 bases not matched to a gene. From germline, CDR1 is SGHTA and CDR2 FQGNSA. The CDR3 totals 14 residues. The CDR3 reads CASSPGTGWEKLFF. CDR3 nucleotide sequence: TGTGCCAGCAGCCCCGGGACAGGTTGGGAAAAACTGTTTTTT.

The chain employs TRBV6-5 and TRBJ2-1; 7 bases align to TRBD2. Per germline, CDR1 MNHEY and CDR2 SVGAGI. The junction had 8 bases not matched to a gene; V was cut back by 0 bases and J by 3 bases. This CDR3 spans 17 amino acids. CDR3 nucleotide sequence: TGTGCCAGCAGTTACTCGAGATCGGGAGGCTTCTACAATGAGCAGTTCTTC. Protein sequence: CASSYSRSGGFYNEQFF.

This chain links TRBV7-2 with TRBJ2-1; D may be TRBD1 or TRBD2 (5 bases each). Trimming removed 6 bases from V and 3 bases from J, with 18 bases in between. This CDR3 is 16 amino acids long. Looked up from germline, CDR1 is SGHTA and CDR2 is FQGNSA. CDR3 amino acids: CASSQIEGRLYNEQFF. The CDR3 coding sequence is TGTGCCAGCAGTCAGATTGAGGGGCGCCTCTACAATGAGCAGTTCTTC. Based on the CDR3 plus reference TRBV7-2 and TRBJ2-1, the full variable domain is GAGVSQSPSNKVTEKGKDVELRCDPISGHTALYWYRQSLGQGLEFLIYFQGNSAPDKSGLPSDRFSAERTGGSVSTLTIQRTQQEDSAVYLCASSQIEGRLYNEQFFGPGTRLTVL.

CDR3 in amino acids: CSGTSAGYGYTF. Written as DNA, the CDR3 is TGCAGCGGGACGTCCGCAGGGTATGGCTACACCTTC. The V call is TRBV29-1, the J call TRBJ1-2; tentative D call: TRBD1 (5 bases). Germline V gives CDR1 SQVTM, CDR2 ANQGSEA. Trimming stripped 7 bases from V and 5 bases from J, with 14 bases between. The CDR3 spans 12 residues.

This chain connects TRBV10-3 to TRBJ2-1; D unclear. The CDR3 runs 12 residues. V lost 4 bases and J 5 bases, leaving 6 bases between the germline ends. Germline V lookup: CDR1 ENHRY, CDR2 SYGVKD. The CDR3 loop reads CAISAVNNEQFF. The CDR3 DNA reads as TGTGCCATCAGTGCAGTCAACAATGAGCAGTTCTTC.

The rearrangement uses TRBV2 and TRBJ2-7, with 10 nucleotides matching TRBD1. This CDR3 is built from 15 residues. Trimming cost V 6 bases and J 3 bases; bases outside gene matches: 8. Looked up from germline, CDR1 is SNHLY and CDR2 is FYNNEI. CDR3 protein: CASSVDRGPFYEQYF. CDR3 DNA sequence: TGTGCCAGCAGCGTCGACAGGGGGCCATTCTACGAGCAGTACTTC.

J is TRBJ2-7 and V is TRBV2; 10 bases are a match to TRBD2. Losses at the gene ends were 6 bases for V and 0 bases for J; bases not matched to a gene: 8. Per the germline V gene, CDR1 is SNHLY and CDR2 is FYNNEI. The CDR3 consists of 16 residues. The CDR3 DNA reads TGTGCCAGCAGCATAACTAGCGGGATGAGCTCCTACGAGCAGTACTTC. This sequence encodes CASSITSGMSSYEQYF.